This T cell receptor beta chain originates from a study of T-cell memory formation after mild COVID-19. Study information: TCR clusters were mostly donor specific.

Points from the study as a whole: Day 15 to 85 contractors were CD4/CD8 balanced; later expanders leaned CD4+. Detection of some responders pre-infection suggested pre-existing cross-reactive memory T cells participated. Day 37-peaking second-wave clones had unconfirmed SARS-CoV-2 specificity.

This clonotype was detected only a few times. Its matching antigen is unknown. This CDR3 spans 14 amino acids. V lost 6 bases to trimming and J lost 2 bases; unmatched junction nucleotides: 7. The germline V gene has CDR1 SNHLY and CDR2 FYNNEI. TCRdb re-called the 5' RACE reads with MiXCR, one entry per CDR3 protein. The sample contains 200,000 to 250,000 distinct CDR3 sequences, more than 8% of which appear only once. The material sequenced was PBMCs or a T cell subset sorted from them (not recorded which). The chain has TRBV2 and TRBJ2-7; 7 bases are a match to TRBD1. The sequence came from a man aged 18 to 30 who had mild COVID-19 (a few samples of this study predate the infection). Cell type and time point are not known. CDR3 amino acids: CASSVQGPPYEQYF. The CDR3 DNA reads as TGTGCCAGCAGCGTACAGGGGCCTCCCTACGAGCAGTACTTC.